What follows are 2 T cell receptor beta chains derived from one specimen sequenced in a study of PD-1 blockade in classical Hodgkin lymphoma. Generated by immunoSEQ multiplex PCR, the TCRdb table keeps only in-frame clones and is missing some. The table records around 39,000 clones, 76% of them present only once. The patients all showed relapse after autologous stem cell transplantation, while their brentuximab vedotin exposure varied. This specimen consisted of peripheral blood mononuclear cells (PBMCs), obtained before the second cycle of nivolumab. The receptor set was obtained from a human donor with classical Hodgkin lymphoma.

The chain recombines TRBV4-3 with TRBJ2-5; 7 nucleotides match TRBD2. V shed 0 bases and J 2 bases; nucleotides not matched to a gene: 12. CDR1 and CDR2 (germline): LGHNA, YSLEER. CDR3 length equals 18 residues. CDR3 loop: CASSQDPEERGIQETQYF. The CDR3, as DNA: TGCGCCAGCAGCCAAGACCCAGAGGAGCGGGGAATACAAGAGACCCAGTACTTC.

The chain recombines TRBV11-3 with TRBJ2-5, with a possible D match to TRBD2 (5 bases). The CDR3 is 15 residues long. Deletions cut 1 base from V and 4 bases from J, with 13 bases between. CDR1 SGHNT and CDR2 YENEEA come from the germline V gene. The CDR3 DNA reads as TGTGCCAGCAGCTTAGCAAGCGAAGGGAGAGAGACCCAGTACTTC. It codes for CASSLASEGRETQYF.